These T cell receptor beta chains were read from a single sample in a study of regulatory T cells in long-lasting Graves disease. TCRdb re-analysed the multiplex PCR reads in MiXCR, keeping a single row per CDR3 protein. The data contain around 300,000 distinct CDR3 sequences, more than 20% of them singletons. This specimen was peripheral blood mononuclear cells (PBMCs), taken when the disease was refractory, from a patient treated with antithyroid drugs. These receptors were taken from a female donor with Graves disease. The CDR3 runs from the conserved cysteine through the conserved F or W. A D gene is named only where the DNA matches it firmly. The listing skips clone size in some rows; elsewhere it reads once, few, many or a size class.

>.|TRBJ2-5|.|TRBV5-8
CASSSLYAPRGETQYF
TGTGCCAGCAGCTCATTATACGCACCCCGGGGGGAGACCCAGTACTTC
>few|TRBJ2-5|TRBD1|TRBV6-7
CASSYGRRQGRKGETQYF
TGTGCCAGCAGTTACGGGAGACGACAGGGAAGGAAGGGAGAGACCCAGTACTTC
>once|TRBJ2-1|.|TRBV11-2
CASSFPGQRYNEQFF
TGTGCCAGCAGCTTTCCGGGACAACGTTACAATGAGCAGTTCTTC
>few|TRBJ2-3|TRBD2|TRBV12-3/TRBV12-4
CASSPHSRSGGSTDTQYF
TGTGCCAGCAGTCCCCACTCTCGGAGCGGGGGGAGCACAGATACGCAGTATTTT
>few|TRBJ2-1|.|TRBV20-1
CSARDPGSGGHNEQFF
TGCAGTGCTAGAGATCCGGGGAGTGGCGGGCACAATGAGCAGTTCTTC
>few|TRBJ2-7|.|TRBV4-3
CASSRGTLNNEQYF
TGCGCCAGCAGCCGCGGGACACTTAATAACGAGCAGTACTTC
>.|TRBJ1-1|.|TRBV20-1
CSGGSDSNTEAFF
TGCAGTGGGGGAAGTGACTCGAACACTGAAGCTTTCTTT
>.|TRBJ2-7|.|TRBV4-1
CASSQDQPRRSSYEQYF
TGCGCCAGCAGCCAAGATCAACCGCGTCGGAGCTCCTACGAGCAGTACTTC
>many|TRBJ2-2|TRBD1|TRBV28
CASRIRDSNTGELFF
TGTGCCAGCAGAATACGGGACAGCAACACCGGGGAGCTGTTTTTT
>.|TRBJ2-4|TRBD1|TRBV27
CASRSITGVGSKNIQYF
TGTGCCAGCAGATCAATTACAGGGGTAGGGTCCAAAAACATTCAGTACTTC
>.|TRBJ1-2|.|TRBV12-3/TRBV12-4
CASSPRGGEYGYTF
TGTGCCAGCAGCCCGCGGGGGGGAGAATATGGCTACACCTTC
>many|TRBJ2-5|.|TRBV7-9
CASSSRDEETQYF
TGTGCCAGCAGCTCCCGGGACGAAGAGACCCAGTACTTC
>many|TRBJ1-2|.|TRBV6-1
CASSPVETHGYTF
TGTGCCAGCTCTCCCGTGGAGACCCATGGCTACACCTTC
>.|TRBJ2-5|.|TRBV10-3
CAISLQAKETQYF
TGTGCCATCAGTCTACAAGCAAAGGAGACCCAGTACTTC
>many|TRBJ2-2|TRBD1|TRBV27
CASRQGSGGELFF
TGTGCCAGCCGACAGGGCTCGGGCGGGGAGCTGTTTTTT
>.|TRBJ1-2|.|TRBV14
CASSQGFADGYTF
TGTGCCAGCAGCCAGGGTTTTGCAGATGGCTACACCTTC
>few|TRBJ2-5|.|TRBV4-2
CASSQGAVTAETQYF
TGTGCCAGCAGCCAGGGGGCCGTGACAGCAGAGACCCAGTACTTC
>few|TRBJ1-5|.|TRBV5-1
CASSSGFGQPQHF
TGCGCCAGCAGCTCAGGGTTCGGGCAGCCCCAGCATTTT
>.|TRBJ2-7|TRBD2|TRBV20-1
CSAIRLAGMDDEQYF
TGCAGTGCTATTAGACTAGCGGGAATGGATGATGAGCAGTACTTC
>.|TRBJ2-7|.|TRBV20-1
CSASFPGASSYEQYF
TGCAGTGCTAGTTTTCCGGGGGCAAGTAGTTACGAGCAGTACTTC